This T cell receptor (beta chain) derives from a study of persistence of HIV-infected CD4 T cells. Study summary: The sample holds CD4+ T cells responsive to CMV or HIV-1 Gag. Whole-study findings and limits: TCRbeta richness was lower in CMV- and Gag-responding cells than in anti-CD3/anti-CD28-responding cells.

An overlapping HIV-1 Gag peptide pool stimulated these cells at about 0.9 ug/peptide/mL. Memory cells lacking CD40L and CD69 with high CD45RO were sorted. Undetectable plasma HIV-1 RNA below 50 copies/mL lasted at least 4 years. PBMCs were depleted of CD8+ T cells before stimulation. The immunoSEQ assay was version 4, run in survey mode. Profiled with immunoSEQ multiplex PCR; TCRdb holds only in-frame clones, not every one. The sample lists about 43,000 clones; 75% to 80% were seen once. As regards this clone: Its cognate antigen is unknown.

Material: CD4+ T cells sorted from PBMCs after 18-hour stimulation, obtained from a patient who received antiretroviral therapy. The receptor was derived from an adult man with HIV who was CMV-seropositive.

CDR3 nucleotide sequence: TGTGCCAGCAGCTTAGTGGGGTCGAACTACAATGAGCAGTTCTTC. As protein: CASSLVGSNYNEQFF. V usage is TRBV7-9 and J usage is TRBJ2-1; the D is unclear. CDR3 length: 15 residues. V lost 1 base and J 3 bases, leaving 10 bases between the germline ends. CDR1 and CDR2 from the germline V gene are SEHNR and FQNEAQ (reference sequence).